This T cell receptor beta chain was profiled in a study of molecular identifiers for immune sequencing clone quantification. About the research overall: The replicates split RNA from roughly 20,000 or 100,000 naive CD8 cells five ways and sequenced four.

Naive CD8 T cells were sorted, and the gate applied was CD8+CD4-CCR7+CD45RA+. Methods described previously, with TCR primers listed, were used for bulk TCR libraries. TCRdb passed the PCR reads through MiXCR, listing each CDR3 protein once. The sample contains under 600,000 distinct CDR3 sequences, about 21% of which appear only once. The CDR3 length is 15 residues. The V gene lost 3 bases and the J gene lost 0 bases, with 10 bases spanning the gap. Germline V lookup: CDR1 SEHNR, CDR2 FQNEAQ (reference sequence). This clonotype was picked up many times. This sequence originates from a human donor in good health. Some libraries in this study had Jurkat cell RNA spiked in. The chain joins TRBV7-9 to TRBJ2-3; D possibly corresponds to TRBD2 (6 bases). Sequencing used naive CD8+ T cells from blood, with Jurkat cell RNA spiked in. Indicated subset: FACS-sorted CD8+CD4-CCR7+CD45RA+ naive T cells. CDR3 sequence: CASSLEGPSTDTQYF. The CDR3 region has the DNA TGTGCCAGCAGCTTGGAGGGACCGAGCACAGATACGCAGTATTTT.